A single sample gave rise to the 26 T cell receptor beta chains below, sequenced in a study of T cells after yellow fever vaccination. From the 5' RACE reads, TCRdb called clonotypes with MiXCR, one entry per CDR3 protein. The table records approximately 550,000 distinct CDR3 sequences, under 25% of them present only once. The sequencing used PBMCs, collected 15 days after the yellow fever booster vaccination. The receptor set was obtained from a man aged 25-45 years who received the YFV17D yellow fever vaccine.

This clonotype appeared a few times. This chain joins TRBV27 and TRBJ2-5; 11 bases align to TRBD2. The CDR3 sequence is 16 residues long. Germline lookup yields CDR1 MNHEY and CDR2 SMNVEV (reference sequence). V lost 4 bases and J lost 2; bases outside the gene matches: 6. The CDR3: CASSYRLAGLQETQYF. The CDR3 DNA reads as TGTGCCAGCAGTTACCGACTAGCGGGGCTACAAGAGACCCAGTACTTC.

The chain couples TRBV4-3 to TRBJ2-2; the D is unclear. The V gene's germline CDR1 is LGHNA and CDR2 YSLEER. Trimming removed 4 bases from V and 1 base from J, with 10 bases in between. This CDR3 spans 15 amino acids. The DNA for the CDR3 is TGCGCCAGCAGCCCGGGCGTTCAGAACACCGGGGAGCTGTTTTTT. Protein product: CASSPGVQNTGELFF.

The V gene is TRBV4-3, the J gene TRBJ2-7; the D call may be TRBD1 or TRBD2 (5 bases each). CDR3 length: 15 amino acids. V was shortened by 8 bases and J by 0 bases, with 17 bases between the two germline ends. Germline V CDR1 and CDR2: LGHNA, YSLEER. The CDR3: CASSVGDGGSYEQYF. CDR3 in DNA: TGCGCCAGCTCAGTGGGGGATGGGGGCTCCTACGAGCAGTACTTC.

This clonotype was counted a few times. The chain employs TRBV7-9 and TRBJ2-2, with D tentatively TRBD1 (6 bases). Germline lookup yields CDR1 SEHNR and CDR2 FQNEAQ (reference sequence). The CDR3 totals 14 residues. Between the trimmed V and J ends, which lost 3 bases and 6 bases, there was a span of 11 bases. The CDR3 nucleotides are TGTGCCAGCAGCTTGGGACATTCTTCCGGGGAGCTGTTTTTT. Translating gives CASSLGHSSGELFF.

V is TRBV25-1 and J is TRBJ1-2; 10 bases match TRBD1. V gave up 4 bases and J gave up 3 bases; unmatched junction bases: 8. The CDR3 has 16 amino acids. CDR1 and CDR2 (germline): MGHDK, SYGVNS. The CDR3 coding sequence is TGTGCCAGCAGTGCCTCTGGGACAGGGGAATACTATGGCTACACCTTC. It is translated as CASSASGTGEYYGYTF.

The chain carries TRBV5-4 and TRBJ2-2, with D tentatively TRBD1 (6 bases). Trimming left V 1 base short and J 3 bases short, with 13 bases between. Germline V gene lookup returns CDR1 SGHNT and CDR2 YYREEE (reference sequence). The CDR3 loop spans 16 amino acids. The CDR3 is CASSLSRGIDTGELFF. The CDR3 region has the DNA TGTGCCAGCAGCTTGAGCAGGGGCATCGACACCGGGGAGCTGTTTTTT.

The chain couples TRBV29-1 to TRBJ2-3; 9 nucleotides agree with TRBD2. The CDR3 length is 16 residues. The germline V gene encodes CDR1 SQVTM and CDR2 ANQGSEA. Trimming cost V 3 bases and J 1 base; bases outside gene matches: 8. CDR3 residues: CSVDGGRALGTDTQYF. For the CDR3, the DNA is TGCAGCGTTGACGGCGGGAGGGCCCTCGGCACAGATACGCAGTATTTT.

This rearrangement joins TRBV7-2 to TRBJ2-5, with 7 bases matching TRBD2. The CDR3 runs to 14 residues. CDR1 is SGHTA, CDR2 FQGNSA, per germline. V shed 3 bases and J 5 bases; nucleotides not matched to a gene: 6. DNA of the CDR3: TGTGCCAGCAGCTTTGGCGGGAGACGGGAGACCCAGTACTTC. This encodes CASSFGGRRETQYF.

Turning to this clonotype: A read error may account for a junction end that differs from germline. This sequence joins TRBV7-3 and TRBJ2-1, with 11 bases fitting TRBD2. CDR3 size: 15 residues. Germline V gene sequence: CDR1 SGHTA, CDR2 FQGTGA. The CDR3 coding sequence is TGTGCCAGAAGCTCCGGGACTAGCGGCATCAATGAGCAGTTCTTC. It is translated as CARSSGTSGINEQFF.

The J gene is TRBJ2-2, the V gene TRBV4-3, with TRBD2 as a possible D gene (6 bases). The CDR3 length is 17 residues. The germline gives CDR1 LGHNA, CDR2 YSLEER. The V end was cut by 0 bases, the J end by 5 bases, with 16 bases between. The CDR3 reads CASSQDGGGGWTGELFF. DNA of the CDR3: TGCGCCAGCAGCCAAGATGGAGGAGGAGGGTGGACCGGGGAGCTGTTTTTT.

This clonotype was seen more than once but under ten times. The CDR3 DNA sequence: TGTGCCAGCAGTTACTCACAAACGACCTGGTCCACCGGGGAGCTGTTTTTT. Residues: CASSYSQTTWSTGELFF. This chain connects TRBV6-5 to TRBJ2-2; no reliable D call. The CDR3 runs to 17 residues. The V and J ends lost 0 bases and 4 bases respectively, with 15 bases between them. Germline CDR1 reads MNHEY; CDR2 reads SVGAGI.

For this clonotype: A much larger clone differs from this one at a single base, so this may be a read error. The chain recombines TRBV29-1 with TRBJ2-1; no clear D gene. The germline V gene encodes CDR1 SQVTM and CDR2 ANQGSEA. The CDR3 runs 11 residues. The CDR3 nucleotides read TGCAGCGCCTTCTCCTACATTGAGCAGTTCTTC. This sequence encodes CSAFSYIEQFF.

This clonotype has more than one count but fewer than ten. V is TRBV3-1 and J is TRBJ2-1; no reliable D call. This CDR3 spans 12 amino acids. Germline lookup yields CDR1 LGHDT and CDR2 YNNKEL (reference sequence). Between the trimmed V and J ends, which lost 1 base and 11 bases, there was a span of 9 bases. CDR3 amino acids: CASSQVELKQFF. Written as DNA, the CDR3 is TGTGCCAGCAGCCAAGTAGAACTAAAGCAGTTCTTC.

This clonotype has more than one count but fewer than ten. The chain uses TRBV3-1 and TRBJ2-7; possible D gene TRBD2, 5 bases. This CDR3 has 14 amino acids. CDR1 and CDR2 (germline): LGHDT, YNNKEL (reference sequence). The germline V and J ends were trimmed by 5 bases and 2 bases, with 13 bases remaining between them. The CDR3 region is CASSIVGETYEQYF. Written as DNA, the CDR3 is TGTGCCAGCAGCATCGTTGGGGAGACCTACGAGCAGTACTTC.

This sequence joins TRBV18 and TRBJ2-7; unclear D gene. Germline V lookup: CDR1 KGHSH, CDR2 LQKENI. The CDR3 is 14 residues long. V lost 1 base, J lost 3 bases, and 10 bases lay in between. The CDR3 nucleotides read TGTGCCAGCTCACCACGGGCGATGAACTACGAGCAGTACTTC. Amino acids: CASSPRAMNYEQYF.

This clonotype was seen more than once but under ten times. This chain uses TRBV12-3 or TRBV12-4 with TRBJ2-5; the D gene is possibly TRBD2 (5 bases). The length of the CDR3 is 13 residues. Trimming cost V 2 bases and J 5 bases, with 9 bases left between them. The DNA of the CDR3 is TGTGCCAGCAGTTTAACCCCGGGGGAGACCCAGTACTTC. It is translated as CASSLTPGETQYF.

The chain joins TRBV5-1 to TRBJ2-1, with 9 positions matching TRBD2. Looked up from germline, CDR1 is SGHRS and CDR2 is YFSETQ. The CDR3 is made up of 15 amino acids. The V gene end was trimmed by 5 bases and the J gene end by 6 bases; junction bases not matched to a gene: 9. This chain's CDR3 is CASSFLAGPGNEQFF. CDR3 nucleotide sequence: TGCGCCAGCAGTTTCCTAGCGGGACCGGGCAATGAGCAGTTCTTC. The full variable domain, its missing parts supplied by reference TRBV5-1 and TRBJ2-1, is KAGVTQTPRYLIKTRGQQVTLSCSPISGHRSVSWYQQTPGQGLQFLFEYFSETQRNKGNFPGRFSGRQFSNSRSEMNVSTLELGDSALYLCASSFLAGPGNEQFFGPGTRLTVL.

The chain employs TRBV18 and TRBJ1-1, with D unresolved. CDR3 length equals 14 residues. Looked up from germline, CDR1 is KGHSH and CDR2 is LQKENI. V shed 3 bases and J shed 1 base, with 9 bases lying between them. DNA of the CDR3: TGTGCCAGCTCACCCCTAGTGACGAACACTGAAGCTTTCTTT. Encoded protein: CASSPLVTNTEAFF. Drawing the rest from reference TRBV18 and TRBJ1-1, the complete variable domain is NAGVMQNPRHLVRRRGQEARLRCSPMKGHSHVYWYRQLPEEGLKFMVYLQKENIIDESGMPKERFSAEFPKEGPSILRIQQVVRGDSAAYFCASSPLVTNTEAFFGQGTRLTVV.

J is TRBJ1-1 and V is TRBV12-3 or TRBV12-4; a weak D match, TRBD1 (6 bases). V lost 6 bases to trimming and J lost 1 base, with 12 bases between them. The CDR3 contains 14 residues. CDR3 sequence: CASSWKGGNTEAFF. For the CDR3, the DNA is TGTGCCAGCAGCTGGAAGGGGGGGAACACTGAAGCTTTCTTT.

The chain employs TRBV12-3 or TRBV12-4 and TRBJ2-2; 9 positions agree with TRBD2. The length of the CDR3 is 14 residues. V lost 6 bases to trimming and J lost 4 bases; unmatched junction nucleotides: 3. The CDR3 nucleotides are TGTGCCAGCAGGGGACTAGCCGCCACCGGGGAGCTGTTTTTT. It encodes CASRGLAATGELFF.

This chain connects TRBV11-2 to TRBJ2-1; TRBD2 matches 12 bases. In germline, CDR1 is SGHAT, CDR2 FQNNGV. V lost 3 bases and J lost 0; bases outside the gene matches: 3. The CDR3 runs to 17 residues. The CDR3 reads CASSLGLAGASYNEQFF. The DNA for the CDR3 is TGTGCCAGCAGCTTGGGACTAGCGGGTGCCTCCTACAATGAGCAGTTCTTC.

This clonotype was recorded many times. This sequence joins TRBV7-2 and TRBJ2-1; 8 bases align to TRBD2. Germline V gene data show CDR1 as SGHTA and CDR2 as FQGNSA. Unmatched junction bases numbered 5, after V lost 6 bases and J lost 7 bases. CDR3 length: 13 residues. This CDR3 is CASSLERGNEQFF. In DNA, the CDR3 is TGTGCCAGCAGTCTCGAGCGGGGGAATGAGCAGTTCTTC.

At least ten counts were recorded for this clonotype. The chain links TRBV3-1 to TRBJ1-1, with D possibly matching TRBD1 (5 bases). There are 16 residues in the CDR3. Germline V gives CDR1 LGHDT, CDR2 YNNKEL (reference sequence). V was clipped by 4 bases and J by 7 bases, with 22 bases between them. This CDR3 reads CASSPFLGQGGFEAFF. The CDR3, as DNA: TGTGCCAGCAGCCCCTTTTTGGGGCAGGGAGGTTTTGAAGCTTTCTTT.

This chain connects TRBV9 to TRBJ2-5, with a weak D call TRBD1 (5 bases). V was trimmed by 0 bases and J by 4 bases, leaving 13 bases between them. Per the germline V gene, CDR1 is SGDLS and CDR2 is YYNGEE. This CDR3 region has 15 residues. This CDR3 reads CASSVAGRVVETQYF. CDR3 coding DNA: TGTGCCAGCAGCGTAGCGGGCAGGGTAGTAGAGACCCAGTACTTC.

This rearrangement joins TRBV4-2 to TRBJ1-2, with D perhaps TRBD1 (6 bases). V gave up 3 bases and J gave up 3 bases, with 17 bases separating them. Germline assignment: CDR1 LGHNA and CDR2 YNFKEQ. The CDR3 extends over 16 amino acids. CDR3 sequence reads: CASSHPSGAYDYGYTF. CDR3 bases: TGTGCCAGCAGCCATCCTTCGGGGGCGTATGACTATGGCTACACCTTC.

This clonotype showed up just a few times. The CDR3 DNA follows: TGTGCCAGCAGCGTAGGGATTAGCGTTCCGGACATTCAGTACTTC. This encodes CASSVGISVPDIQYF. The chain uses TRBV9 and TRBJ2-4; D perhaps matches TRBD2 (5 bases). V was trimmed by 0 bases and J by 8 bases, leaving 15 bases between them. The CDR3 consists of 15 residues. Per germline, CDR1 SGDLS and CDR2 YYNGEE.